This T cell receptor (beta chain) was found in a study of CD8 T cells in Susac syndrome. Study findings and constraints: TCR sequencing and HLA analysis covered a relatively small number of individuals.

V lost 0 bases and J 10 bases, leaving 19 bases between the germline ends. Germline V gene lookup returns CDR1 DFQATT and CDR2 SNEGSKA (reference sequence). The CDR3 has 14 residues. Of note for this clonotype: Its antigen is still unknown.

With random hexamers, roughly 0.45 to 1 ug RNA was reverse transcribed. One entry per CDR3 protein results from TCRdb running MiXCR on the immunoSEQ multiplex PCR reads. The table includes nearly 200,000 distinct CDR3 sequences, roughly 96% detected once. The specimen was CD4+ T cells from PBMCs. This TCR derives from a human donor with multiple sclerosis. V is TRBV20-1 and J is TRBJ2-7; possibly TRBD2 for D (5 bases). The CDR3 region is CSARDRVGVRDQYF. In DNA, the CDR3 is TGCAGTGCTAGAGATAGGGTGGGAGTAAGGGATCAGTACTTC.